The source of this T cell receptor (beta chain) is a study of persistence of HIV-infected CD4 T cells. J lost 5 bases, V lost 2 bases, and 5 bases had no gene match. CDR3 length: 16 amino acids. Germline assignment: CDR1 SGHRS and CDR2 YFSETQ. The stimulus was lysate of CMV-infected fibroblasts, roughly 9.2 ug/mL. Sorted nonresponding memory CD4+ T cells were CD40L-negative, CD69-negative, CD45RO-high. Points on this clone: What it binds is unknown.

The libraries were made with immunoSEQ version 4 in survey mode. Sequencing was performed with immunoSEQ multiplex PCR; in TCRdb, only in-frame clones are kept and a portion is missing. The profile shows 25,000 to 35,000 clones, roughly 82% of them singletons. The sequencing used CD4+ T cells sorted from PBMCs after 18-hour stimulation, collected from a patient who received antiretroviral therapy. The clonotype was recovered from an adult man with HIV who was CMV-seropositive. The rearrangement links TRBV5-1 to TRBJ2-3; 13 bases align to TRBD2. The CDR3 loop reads CASSLWTSGGKDTQYF. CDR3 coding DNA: TGCGCCAGCAGCTTATGGACTAGCGGGGGAAAAGATACGCAGTATTTT.